This T cell receptor beta chain was captured in a study of radiotherapy plus CTLA-4 blockade in lung cancer. Profiling relied on immunoSEQ multiplex PCR, and the TCRdb table lists in-frame clones only, not all of them. The sample lists over 100,000 clones; 80% to 90% were seen once. In chemo-refractory metastatic non-small-cell lung cancer, patients got ipilimumab CTLA-4 blockade together with focal radiation. Germline V gives CDR1 MNHEY, CDR2 SVGAGI. CDR3 length: 13 residues. V was shortened by 10 bases and J by 6 bases, with 16 bases between the two germline ends. The source material was peripheral blood, sampled from a patient treated with radiotherapy plus ipilimumab. The gene calls are TRBV6-5 and TRBJ2-1, with D possibly matching TRBD1 (6 bases). The sequence derives from a human donor with non-small cell lung cancer that progressed on radiotherapy plus ipilimumab. CDR3 sequence: CATRRGTANEQFF. CDR3 sequence (DNA): TGTGCCACCCGTAGGGGGACCGCCAATGAGCAGTTCTTC.